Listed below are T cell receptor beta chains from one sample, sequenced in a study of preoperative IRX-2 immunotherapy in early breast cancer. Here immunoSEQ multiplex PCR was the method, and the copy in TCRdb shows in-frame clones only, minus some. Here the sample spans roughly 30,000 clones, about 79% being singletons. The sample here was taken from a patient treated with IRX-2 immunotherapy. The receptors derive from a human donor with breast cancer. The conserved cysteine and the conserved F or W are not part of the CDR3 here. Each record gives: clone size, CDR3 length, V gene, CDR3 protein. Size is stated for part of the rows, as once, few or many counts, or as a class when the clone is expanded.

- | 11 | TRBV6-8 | ASSRSLSTEAF
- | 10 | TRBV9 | ASSLRRTEAF
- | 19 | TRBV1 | ASSRARTGTGKTYSNQPQH
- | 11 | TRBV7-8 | ASSSSQTGELF
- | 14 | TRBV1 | ASRLTGTSRTDTQY
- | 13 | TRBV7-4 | ASSQQGGSTGELF
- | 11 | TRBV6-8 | ASSPGLLYEQY
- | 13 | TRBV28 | ASSSQRVRREKLF
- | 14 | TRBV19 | ASSRPGLGATDTQY
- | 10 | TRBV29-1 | SVGTDFVEAF
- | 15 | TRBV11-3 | ASSLVPTGTGGVEQY
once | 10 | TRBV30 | AWRDRGYEQY
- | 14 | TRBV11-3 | ASSRGTQYSGNTIY
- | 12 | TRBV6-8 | ASRPQGWGAPLH
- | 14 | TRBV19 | ASSTPSPGGSAEAF
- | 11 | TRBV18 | ASSFGGENGYT
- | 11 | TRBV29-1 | SEKDPSRGGYT
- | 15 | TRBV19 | ASSILPYRDLQETQY
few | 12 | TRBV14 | ASSQGSWSYEQY
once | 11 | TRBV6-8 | ASSSRGNQPQH
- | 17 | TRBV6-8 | ASSVSRTGTTTRRDEQF
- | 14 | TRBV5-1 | ASRPELAGGQDTQY
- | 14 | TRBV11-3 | ASSPWDRGQSDTQY
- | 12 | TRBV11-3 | ASSSGQYTGELF
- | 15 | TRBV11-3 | ASSLRREAHLGDTQY
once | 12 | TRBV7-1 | ASSGRTTNYEQY
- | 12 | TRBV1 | ASSQDGISTEAF
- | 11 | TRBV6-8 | ASRKQVPYEQY
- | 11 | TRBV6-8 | ASKQGMNTEAF
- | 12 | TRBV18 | ASSPTTRDYGYT
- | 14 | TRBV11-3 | ASSFRGGRTNEKLF
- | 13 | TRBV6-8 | ASSVLAGVYNEQF
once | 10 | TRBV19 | AASGARNEQF
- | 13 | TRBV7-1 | ASSLRQAEDDTQY
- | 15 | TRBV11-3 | ASSLYAGGPSTDTQY
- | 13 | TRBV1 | ASSHLGQGGYGYT
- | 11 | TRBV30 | AWSRGGADTQY
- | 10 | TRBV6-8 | AISGAGYEQY
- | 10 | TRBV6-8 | ASLGSNQPQH
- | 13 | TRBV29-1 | SVEGSRDRRYEQY
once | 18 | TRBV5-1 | ASSLSPGLAGEGASYEQY
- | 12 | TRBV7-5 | ASSLAGTSETQY
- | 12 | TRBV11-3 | ASSLPGTGPPLH
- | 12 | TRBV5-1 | ASSLWGSAYEQY
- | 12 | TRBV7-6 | ASSSGLAVREQY
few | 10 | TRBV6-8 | ASSTLGNTIY
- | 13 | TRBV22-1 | ASSPLGAINTEAF
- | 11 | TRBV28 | ATLISGDYEQY
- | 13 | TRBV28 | ASIEWGTYNSPLH
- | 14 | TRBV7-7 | ASSFYAGHSYNEQF